These 23 T cell receptor beta chains share one sample of origin, sequenced in a study of T cell repertoires in cytomegalovirus infection. No antigens are known for them. TCRdb passed the reads through MiXCR, listing each CDR3 protein once. The repertoire holds about 280,000 distinct CDR3 sequences, with less than 25% as singletons. The starting material was cultured PBMCs, obtained from culture after CMV antigen stimulation. These receptors originate from a human donor in good health (CMV status not recorded). Some clones in this sample may be carry-over from other donors' samples.

The chain links TRBV20-1 to TRBJ1-5; no clear D. The CDR3 sequence is 12 residues long. V was pared by 2 bases and J by 5 bases, with 7 bases between. Germline V gene lookup returns CDR1 DFQATT and CDR2 SNEGSKA (reference sequence). The CDR3 DNA is TGCAGTGCTAGAAGATTGGATCAGCCCCAGCATTTT. Protein: CSARRLDQPQHF.

V is TRBV7-2 and J is TRBJ1-6, with D uncertain. V gave up 8 bases and J gave up 7 bases, with 18 bases separating them. Germline V CDR1 and CDR2: SGHTA, FQGNSA. The CDR3 spans 15 residues. As DNA, the CDR3 is TGTGCCAGCCGTCCCACAGTTGGCGGGAATTCACCCCTCCACTTT. Translating gives CASRPTVGGNSPLHF.

The V call is TRBV11-2, the J call TRBJ1-1; 11 bases are a match to TRBD1. Germline V gene lookup returns CDR1 SGHAT and CDR2 FQNNGV. The CDR3 loop spans 17 amino acids. Trimming removed 5 bases from V and 0 bases from J; junction bases left unmatched: 8. In nucleotides, the CDR3 is TGTGCCAGCAGCCCACGGGACAGGGGGTCTCTGAACACTGAAGCTTTCTTT. Its translation is CASSPRDRGSLNTEAFF.

This clonotype was seen more than once but under ten times. The chain recombines TRBV29-1 with TRBJ1-2; no firm D call. Per the germline V gene, CDR1 is SQVTM and CDR2 is ANQGSEA. V was clipped by 7 bases and J by 1 base, with 13 bases between them. CDR3 length: 13 residues. This CDR3 reads CSDTGVYNYGYTF. CDR3 DNA: TGCAGCGACACTGGGGTATATAACTATGGCTACACCTTC.

The rearrangement links TRBV6-2 or TRBV6-3 to TRBJ2-2; tentatively, D is TRBD1 (5 bases). CDR3 length: 13 residues. Trimming shortened V by 8 bases and J by 1 base, and 8 bases separated the two germline ends. Germline V CDR1 and CDR2: MNHEY, SVGEGT. The CDR3 region has the DNA TGTGCCAGCTTCAGGGTGAACACCGGGGAGCTGTTTTTT. It encodes CASFRVNTGELFF.

This clonotype was detected many times. The rearrangement joins TRBV9 to TRBJ2-2, with TRBD1 identical over 7 bases. CDR1 and CDR2 from the germline V gene are SGDLS and YYNGEE. Germline trimming cut 3 bases from V and 1 base from J; bases unmatched to any gene: 6. The CDR3 has 16 amino acids. CDR3 residues: CASSADRLRNTGELFF. CDR3 sequence (DNA): TGTGCCAGCAGCGCGGACAGGTTAAGGAACACCGGGGAGCTGTTTTTT. Full variable domain (remainder filled in from reference TRBV9 and TRBJ2-2): DSGVTQTPKHLITATGQRVTLRCSPRSGDLSVYWYQQSLDQGLQFLIQYYNGEERAKGNILERFSAQQFPDLHSELNLSSLELGDSALYFCASSADRLRNTGELFFGEGSRLTVL.

This clonotype came up many times. The rearrangement joins TRBV7-2 to TRBJ2-2; D is undetermined. The CDR3 consists of 14 residues. Germline V gene data show CDR1 as SGHTA and CDR2 as FQGNSA. V was trimmed by 6 bases and J by 1 base, leaving 9 bases between them. Here the CDR3 reads CASSFNGNTGELFF. The CDR3 DNA reads TGTGCCAGCAGTTTTAATGGGAACACCGGGGAGCTGTTTTTT. Variable domain in full (rest from reference TRBV7-2 and TRBJ2-2): GAGVSQSPSNKVTEKGKDVELRCDPISGHTALYWYRQSLGQGLEFLIYFQGNSAPDKSGLPSDRFSAERTGGSVSTLTIQRTQQEDSAVYLCASSFNGNTGELFFGEGSRLTVL.

This clonotype has more than one count but fewer than ten. This chain uses TRBV10-2 with TRBJ2-7; 9 bases map to TRBD1. Trimming cost V 7 bases and J 4 bases; bases outside gene matches: 11. Germline CDR1 reads WSHSY; CDR2 reads SAAADI. This CDR3 contains 15 residues. The CDR3 loop is CASTPSGTGFYEQYV. The CDR3 bases are TGCGCCAGCACCCCTTCGGGGACAGGGTTTTACGAGCAGTACGTC.

This clonotype was counted many times. This chain joins TRBV7-2 and TRBJ2-6; D not resolved. The V end was cut by 2 bases, the J end by 4 bases, with 9 bases between. The germline CDR1 and CDR2 sequences are SGHTA and FQGNSA. The CDR3 runs 15 residues. This CDR3 reads CASSLNGLGANVLTF. DNA of the CDR3: TGTGCCAGCAGCTTAAATGGGTTAGGGGCCAACGTCCTGACTTTC.

This clonotype was detected many times. The chain employs TRBV7-2 and TRBJ2-5; 9 nucleotides match TRBD1. The germline V gene has CDR1 SGHTA and CDR2 FQGNSA. This CDR3 has 15 residues. The junction had 8 bases not matched to a gene; V was cut back by 4 bases and J by 5 bases. CDR3 sequence: CASSSRGQGFETQYF. Here the CDR3 DNA reads TGTGCCAGCAGCTCGAGAGGACAGGGGTTCGAGACCCAGTACTTC.

V and J are TRBV12-3 or TRBV12-4 and TRBJ2-1, with 15 bases identical to TRBD2. This CDR3 comprises 19 residues. V shed 6 bases, J shed 8 bases, and the junction held 17 bases outside the gene matches. In nucleotides, the CDR3 is TGTGCCAGCAGATCGCGGACTAGCGGGAGGGCCCTCCGGTTCGATGAGCAGTTCTTC. Its protein is CASRSRTSGRALRFDEQFF.

The chain uses TRBV4-1 and TRBJ2-1; the D is unclear. Trimming removed 1 base from V and 0 bases from J, with 10 bases in between. The CDR3 has 16 amino acids. CDR1 MGHRA and CDR2 YSYEKL come from the germline V gene. In nucleotides, the CDR3 is TGCGCCAGCAGCCAAGTAGACATGATCTCCTACAATGAGCAGTTCTTC. Residues: CASSQVDMISYNEQFF.

The chain carries TRBV7-2 and TRBJ2-5; TRBD2 matches 7 bases. Trimming cost V 4 bases and J 5 bases; bases outside gene matches: 7. The CDR3 runs to 14 residues. Germline V gene data show CDR1 as SGHTA and CDR2 as FQGNSA. In DNA, the CDR3 is TGTGCCAGCAGCTCCTCGGGAGGCAGGGAGACCCAGTACTTC. Its protein is CASSSSGGRETQYF.

This clonotype has just one count. Here the CDR3 reads CASRRRQGVSDTQYF. The DNA for the CDR3 is TGTGCCAGCAGAAGGCGACAGGGAGTCTCAGATACGCAGTATTTT. The J gene is TRBJ2-3, the V gene TRBV28; 7 bases line up with TRBD1. Germline CDR1 and CDR2: MDHEN and SYDVKM. With 6 bases clipped from V and 4 bases from J, the junction kept 10 bases outside the gene matches. This CDR3 comprises 15 residues.

The chain uses TRBV7-2 and TRBJ2-1; perhaps TRBD1 as D (6 bases). The germline V gene has CDR1 SGHTA and CDR2 FQGNSA. The CDR3 is made up of 14 amino acids. V was clipped by 7 bases and J by 0 bases, with 10 bases between them. CDR3: CASTDRSSYNEQFF. CDR3 nucleotide sequence: TGTGCCAGCACTGACAGGAGCTCCTACAATGAGCAGTTCTTC.

This clonotype has just a few counts. This chain uses TRBV4-1 with TRBJ2-7; possible D gene TRBD2, 6 bases. The germline V and J ends were trimmed by 3 bases and 6 bases, with 12 bases remaining between them. The CDR3 runs 13 residues. Germline V gene lookup returns CDR1 MGHRA and CDR2 YSYEKL. The CDR3: CASSHALAREQYF. The CDR3, as DNA: TGCGCCAGCAGCCATGCACTAGCCCGCGAGCAGTACTTC.

This clonotype has more than one count but fewer than ten. The chain carries TRBV7-9 and TRBJ2-1; 11 bases align to TRBD2. The CDR3 runs 19 residues. CDR1 is SEHNR and CDR2 is FQNEAQ in the germline V gene (reference sequence). V dropped 4 bases and J dropped 5; count of bases not matched to a gene: 16. The DNA for the CDR3 is TGTGCCAGCAGCTCACGCCGGGAGTTAGCGGGAGGGCGGGACAATGAGCAGTTCTTC. Translating gives CASSSRRELAGGRDNEQFF.

This clonotype was seen at least ten times. V usage is TRBV7-2 and J usage is TRBJ2-3, with 9 bases fitting TRBD2. Germline CDR1 is SGHTA and CDR2 is FQGNSA. V lost 4 bases to trimming and J lost 0 bases; unmatched junction nucleotides: 2. This CDR3 comprises 15 residues. The CDR3 is CASSSLAGSTDTQYF. The CDR3 DNA is TGTGCCAGCAGCTCGCTAGCGGGGAGCACAGATACGCAGTATTTT.

In its sample, this clonotype was seen many times. The chain carries TRBV7-6 and TRBJ2-1; D possibly corresponds to TRBD2 (6 bases). CDR3 length equals 16 residues. Germline assignment: CDR1 SGHVS and CDR2 FNYEAQ. Trimming cost V 0 bases and J 2 bases, with 11 bases left between them. The CDR3 spells CASSLAPGLPYNEQFF. The CDR3 DNA is TGTGCCAGCAGCTTAGCGCCGGGACTTCCCTACAATGAGCAGTTCTTC. The full variable domain, completed using reference TRBV7-6 and TRBJ2-1, is GAGVSQSPRYKVTKRGQDVALRCDPISGHVSLYWYRQALGQGPEFLTYFNYEAQQDKSGLPNDRFSAERPEGSISTLTIQRTEQRDSAMYRCASSLAPGLPYNEQFFGPGTRLTVL.

The J gene is TRBJ2-5, the V gene TRBV5-6, with TRBD2 matching 8 bases. Germline CDR1 SGHDT, CDR2 YYEEEE. V dropped 4 bases and J dropped 1; count of bases not matched to a gene: 6. The CDR3 sequence is 15 residues long. The CDR3 loop is CASSVLAEIQETQYF. DNA for the CDR3: TGTGCCAGCAGCGTACTAGCGGAGATCCAAGAGACCCAGTACTTC.

The gene calls are TRBV2 and TRBJ2-5; no clear D gene. The germline gives CDR1 SNHLY, CDR2 FYNNEI. Trimming cost V 3 bases and J 3 bases, with 8 bases left between them. This CDR3 is 13 amino acids long. The CDR3: CASSDIGEETQYF. CDR3 sequence (DNA): TGTGCCAGCAGTGATATTGGAGAAGAGACCCAGTACTTC.

The chain uses TRBV30 and TRBJ1-1, with D uncertain. The germline CDR1 and CDR2 sequences are GTSNPN and SVGIG (reference sequence). The CDR3 length is 13 residues. The V end lost 3 bases, the J end lost 7 bases, and 15 bases lay between the germline ends. DNA of the CDR3: TGTGCCTGGAGCCCCACGGGGTCGAGTGAAGCTTTCTTT. As protein: CAWSPTGSSEAFF. The full variable domain, its missing parts supplied by reference TRBV30 and TRBJ1-1, is SQTIHQWPATLVQPVGSPLSLECTVEGTSNPNLYWYRQAAGRGLQLLFYSVGIGQISSEVPQNLSASRPQDRQFILSSKKLLLSDSGFYLCAWSPTGSSEAFFGQGTRLTVV.

This clonotype has a count of ten or more. This chain joins TRBV7-2 and TRBJ2-5, with a weak D call TRBD1 (5 bases). V shed 5 bases and J shed 0 bases, with 10 bases lying between them. This CDR3 has 14 amino acids. Germline values: CDR1 SGHTA, CDR2 FQGNSA. The CDR3 DNA reads as TGTGCCAGCAGCCCCCAGGGAAACCAAGAGACCCAGTACTTC. It yields the protein CASSPQGNQETQYF.